Reported below is one TCR beta chain. Its antigen is unknown. The sample holds no much larger clone one base away, and base qualities are not on file. Donors were healthy humans. The data were taken from a study of T cell repertoires and Cas9 in healthy adults (dated by TCRdb to about 2018). Regarding the complete study: Within the CD4 and CD8 compartments, the researchers characterized SpCas9-reactive T cells in terms of multi-effector potency, cytotoxicity and lineage determination. The study examined preexisting T cell immunity against the Streptococcus pyogenes Cas9 nuclease (SpCas9) used in CRISPR gene editing. Beyond this particular receptor, the publication reports: SpCas9-reactive regulatory T cells were reported to mitigate proliferation and function of SpCas9-reactive effector T cells in vitro.

The library was built by means of the immunoSEQ multiplex PCR assay. Drawn from immuneACCESS, this table holds only the in-frame rearrangements with V and J called that TCRdb kept. Clones are partly lost; checked studies trace under half to an unresolved V gene and leave the rest unexplained. The sample table contains under 25,000 clones; only one count was recorded for around nine tenths of them. In total, the top ten clones hold approximately 0.7% of the sample. The V and J ends are trimmed by 1 base and 3 bases, leaving 16 bases between them. The cysteine opens and the phenylalanine closes a CDR3 of 17 amino acids. This entry keeps only the CDR3 DNA: 51 bases, framed from base 1. Per the germline V gene, LGHNA is the CDR1 and YNFKEQ is the CDR2.

The sequencing input was CD4+ effector T cells (CD127+, CD25-, CD137-, CD154-) from PBMCs; culture status not recorded. This clonotype was sampled from a human donor in good health. The rearrangement joined TRBV4-2 to TRBJ2-1; TRBD2 is possibly the D segment (6 matching bases). This receptor has the CDR3 CASSQGGAGWVYNEQFF. In nucleotide form, the sequence is TGTGCCAGCAGCCAAGGGGGAGCGGGTTGGGTCTACAATGAGCAGTTCTTC.